The sequence of this T cell receptor (beta chain) was determined in a study of T-cell reconstitution after alpha-beta-depleted transplantation in children. Study-wide findings and caveats: Day-60 TCRbeta diversity that was high in some patients was derived from surviving recipient T cells and thymic progenitors. Newly produced T cells mostly accounted for T-cell counts and diversity one year post-transplant. As was reported, about two months after transplant, alpha-beta T cells came from several hundred expanded graft clones.

This clonotype has a single count. Antigen: not known. Molecular barcoding with unique molecular identifiers was used for the TCRbeta library. TCRdb re-analysed the PCR reads in MiXCR, keeping a single row per CDR3 protein. The sample lists approximately 250,000 distinct CDR3 sequences; around 25% were seen once. The CDR3 runs to 12 residues. The germline V gene encodes CDR1 SQVTM and CDR2 ANQGSEA. Sample: PBMCs, taken before TCRalphabeta/CD19-depleted stem cell transplant. The source is a girl aged 2 to 9 with Fanconi anemia, due to receive a stem cell transplant. The V call is TRBV29-1, the J call TRBJ1-1; TRBD1 matches at 7 bases. In nucleotides, the CDR3 is TGCCTAGCTTGGGCAGGGGGAACGGAAGCTTTCTTT. It codes for CLAWAGGTEAFF.